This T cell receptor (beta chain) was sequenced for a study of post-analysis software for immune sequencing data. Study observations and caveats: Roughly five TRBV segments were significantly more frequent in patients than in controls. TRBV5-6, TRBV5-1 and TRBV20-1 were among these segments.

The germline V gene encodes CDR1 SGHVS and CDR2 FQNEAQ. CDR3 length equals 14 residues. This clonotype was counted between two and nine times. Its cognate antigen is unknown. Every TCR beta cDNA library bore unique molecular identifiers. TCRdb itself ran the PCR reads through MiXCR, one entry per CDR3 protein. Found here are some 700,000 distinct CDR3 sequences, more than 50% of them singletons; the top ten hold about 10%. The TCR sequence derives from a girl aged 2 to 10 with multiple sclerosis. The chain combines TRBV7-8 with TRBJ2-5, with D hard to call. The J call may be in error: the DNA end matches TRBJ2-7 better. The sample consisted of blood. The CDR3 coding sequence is TGTGCCAGCAGCTTAGAGCCAGCCGACTACGAGCAGTACTTC. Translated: CASSLEPADYEQYF.